The 24 T cell receptor beta chains below were found in one sample sequenced in a study of T cells in Graves' hyperthyroidism and ophthalmopathy. RNA transcripts provided the source from which TCR beta CDR3 regions were amplified. In the first-round RT-PCR of the TCR CDR3, the HTBI primer set was used. Using its own MiXCR run on the multiplex PCR reads, TCRdb lists one record per CDR3 protein. In the table there are about 360,000 distinct CDR3 sequences, 19% of which are singletons. The sample consisted of blood. All receptors derive from a woman aged 18-29 years with Graves' hyperthyroidism.

This clonotype showed up many times. The V call is TRBV19, the J call TRBJ1-5; D is possibly TRBD1 (5 bases). V lost 6 bases and J 0 bases, leaving 18 bases between the germline ends. This CDR3 contains 17 residues. The germline gives CDR1 LNHDA, CDR2 SQIVND (reference sequence). The CDR3 region is CASSRRARGYSNQPQHF. DNA of the CDR3: TGTGCCAGTAGCAGACGGGCAAGGGGCTATAGCAATCAGCCCCAGCATTTT.

This clonotype was seen only a few times. The chain couples TRBV3-1 to TRBJ2-7; D is ambiguous. V was shortened by 3 bases and J by 3 bases, with 6 bases between the two germline ends. The CDR3 contains 12 residues. Germline CDR1 and CDR2: LGHDT and YNNKEL (reference sequence). The CDR3 spells CASSQTFYEQYF. The CDR3 nucleotides are TGTGCCAGCAGCCAGACTTTCTACGAGCAGTACTTC.

On this clonotype itself: This may be a read error, as it is one base from a much larger clone. This chain links TRBV20-1 with TRBJ1-2; D remains ambiguous. CDR1 and CDR2 (germline): DFQATT, SNEGSKA (reference sequence). The CDR3 length is 13 residues. The CDR3 here is CSAGDMGLYGYTF. CDR3 bases: TGCAGTGCTGGAGATATGGGCTTATATGGCTACACCTTC.

This clonotype was counted at least ten times. The rearrangement uses TRBV29-1 and TRBJ2-5; unclear D gene. Germline-derived CDR1 and CDR2 are SQVTM and ANQGSEA. Trimming removed 0 bases from V and 5 bases from J, with 10 bases in between. The CDR3 is 13 residues long. The CDR3 sequence is CSVEEARSETQYF. CDR3 DNA sequence: TGCAGCGTTGAAGAAGCGAGATCCGAGACCCAGTACTTC.

The rearrangement joins TRBV6-1 to TRBJ1-2, with D hard to call. Germline CDR1 MNHNS, CDR2 SASEGT. The V and J ends lost 7 bases and 0 bases respectively, with 12 bases between them. This CDR3 spans 14 amino acids. The CDR3 DNA is TGTGCCAGCACTCGATGGGCCTCTAACTATGGCTACACCTTC. Encoded protein: CASTRWASNYGYTF.

This clonotype was seen many times. The chain has TRBV20-1 and TRBJ1-1; D unclear. Germline assignment: CDR1 DFQATT and CDR2 SNEGSKA (reference sequence). This CDR3 is 11 amino acids long. V gave up 8 bases and J gave up 8 bases, with 15 bases separating them. CDR3 coding DNA: TGCAGTCGCCCCGGCGGCGGAGAAGCTTTCTTT. Translated, it gives CSRPGGGEAFF.

DNA for the CDR3: TGTGCCAGCAGTTCCGCAGGGGGCATGGGAGAGACCCAGTACTTC. It translates to CASSSAGGMGETQYF. The chain joins TRBV6-5 to TRBJ2-5; 8 positions agree with TRBD1. The CDR3 sequence is 15 residues long. Germline V gene data show CDR1 as MNHEY and CDR2 as SVGAGI. Germline trimming cut 4 bases from V and 4 bases from J; bases unmatched to any gene: 8.

This clonotype was seen ten or more times. The chain recombines TRBV9 with TRBJ2-5; 12 bases match TRBD1. The CDR3 consists of 16 residues. With 0 bases clipped from V and 5 bases from J, the junction kept 5 bases outside the gene matches. Germline CDR1 reads SGDLS; CDR2 reads YYNGEE. The CDR3 coding sequence is TGTGCCAGCAGCGTAGAAGGGACAGGGGGCTGGGAGACCCAGTACTTC. It encodes CASSVEGTGGWETQYF.

This clonotype was recorded many times. The CDR3 sequence is CASRGGQGDEQYF. The CDR3 DNA reads as TGTGCCAGCAGGGGGGGACAGGGGGACGAGCAGTACTTC. The chain links TRBV28 to TRBJ2-7; 11 bases line up with TRBD1. Germline V gene sequence: CDR1 MDHEN, CDR2 SYDVKM. The CDR3 is 13 amino acids. Trimming cost V 6 bases and J 5 bases; bases outside gene matches: 3.

This clonotype has a count of ten or more. This chain uses TRBV12-5 with TRBJ2-2; tentative D call: TRBD2 (6 bases). Looked up from germline, CDR1 is LGHNT and CDR2 is FRNRAP. V lost 5 bases and J lost 5, with 18 bases in between. The CDR3 is made up of 16 amino acids. DNA of the CDR3: TGTGCTAGTGGTACCCGGGACTCCTTCCAGACCGGGGAGCTGTTTTTT. Amino acids: CASGTRDSFQTGELFF.

This clonotype showed up many times. The CDR3 here is CASSPAGVGTGELFF. The CDR3 nucleotides read TGTGCCAGTAGTCCAGCAGGGGTTGGCACCGGGGAGCTGTTTTTT. The chain combines TRBV19 with TRBJ2-2, with D possibly matching TRBD1 (6 bases). Trimming left V 5 bases short and J 4 bases short, with 14 bases between. CDR3 size: 15 residues. Per the germline V gene, CDR1 is LNHDA and CDR2 is SQIVND (reference sequence). The full variable domain, with the rest looked up from reference TRBV19 and TRBJ2-2, is DGGITQSPKYLFRKEGQNVTLSCEQNLNHDAMYWYRQDPGQGLRLIYYSQIVNDFQKGDIAEGYSVSREKKESFPLTVTSAQKNPTAFYLCASSPAGVGTGELFFGEGSRLTVL.

This clonotype was observed a few times. The chain recombines TRBV11-2 with TRBJ2-7, with TRBD1 matching 11 bases. CDR1 and CDR2 (germline): SGHAT, FQNNGV. Unmatched junction bases numbered 2, after V lost 1 base and J lost 3 bases. The CDR3 contains 15 residues. The CDR3 DNA follows: TGTGCCAGCAGCTTAGTGGGGACAGGGGGCTACGAGCAGTACTTC. Translated: CASSLVGTGGYEQYF.

This clonotype was counted at least ten times. J is TRBJ1-1 and V is TRBV4-1, with TRBD1 matching over 10 bases. CDR1 is MGHRA and CDR2 is YSYEKL in the germline V gene. The CDR3 is 17 residues long. The J segment lost 0 bases and the V segment lost 6 bases, leaving 10 bases of the junction unmatched. CDR3 sequence reads: CASRATGGFQLNTEAFF. The CDR3 bases are TGCGCCAGCAGGGCGACAGGGGGCTTCCAATTGAACACTGAAGCTTTCTTT.

At least ten counts were recorded for this clonotype. This chain connects TRBV7-3 to TRBJ1-1; D is undetermined. V was clipped by 3 bases and J by 6 bases, with 8 bases between them. Germline assignment: CDR1 SGHTA and CDR2 FQGTGA. This CDR3 region has 12 residues. Here the CDR3 reads CASSFSIAEAFF. CDR3 DNA: TGTGCCAGCAGCTTTAGTATCGCTGAAGCTTTCTTT.

The chain carries TRBV18 and TRBJ2-2; TRBD1 aligns across 8 bases. Germline loops: CDR1 KGHSH, CDR2 LQKENI. The ends lost 6 bases at V and 0 bases at J; junction bases unmatched: 6. The CDR3 has 16 residues. The CDR3 region has the DNA TGTGCCAGCTCGTGGACAGGGAACTCGAACACCGGGGAGCTGTTTTTT. Its translation: CASSWTGNSNTGELFF.

Ten or more counts support this clonotype. The chain employs TRBV12-3 or TRBV12-4 and TRBJ1-5; D may be TRBD1 (6 bases). V lost 2 bases to trimming and J lost 2 bases, with 10 bases between them. The CDR3 contains 15 residues. The CDR3 loop reads CASSLRGTGNQPQHF. CDR3 coding DNA: TGTGCCAGCAGTTTAAGGGGGACTGGCAATCAGCCCCAGCATTTT.

In this sample, this clonotype turned up many times. J is TRBJ1-5 and V is TRBV7-8, with D possibly being TRBD1 (6 bases). Looked up from germline, CDR1 is SGHVS and CDR2 is FQNEAQ. The CDR3 spans 17 residues. V lost 4 bases and J 3 bases, leaving 19 bases between the germline ends. The CDR3 reads CASSSLTGSKDNQPQHF. The CDR3 bases are TGTGCCAGCAGCTCCCTAACAGGGAGTAAGGACAATCAGCCCCAGCATTTT.

This clonotype has a count of ten or more. CDR3 sequence: CASTKKFGGDTYEQYF. CDR3 coding DNA: TGTGCCAGCACGAAAAAGTTCGGGGGCGACACCTACGAGCAGTACTTC. The V call is TRBV11-2, the J call TRBJ2-7; tentatively, D is TRBD1 or TRBD2 (6 bases each). Between the trimmed V and J ends, which lost 7 bases and 2 bases, there was a span of 21 bases. Germline V gives CDR1 SGHAT, CDR2 FQNNGV. CDR3 length: 16 residues.

This clonotype was counted at least ten times. This chain uses TRBV12-3 or TRBV12-4 with TRBJ2-7; 8 positions match TRBD1. The CDR3 is 14 residues long. V lost 7 bases, J lost 1 base, and 6 bases stayed unmatched. CDR3 bases: TGTGCCAGCACCGCAACAGGGGGTTCCTACGAGCAGTACTTC. This sequence encodes CASTATGGSYEQYF.

This clonotype occurred many times. The chain recombines TRBV20-1 with TRBJ1-5; 7 nucleotides match TRBD1. Per germline, CDR1 DFQATT and CDR2 SNEGSKA (reference sequence). V shed 1 base and J 4 bases; nucleotides not matched to a gene: 4. The CDR3 extends over 14 amino acids. CDR3 protein: CSARVAGGNQPQHF. CDR3 nucleotide sequence: TGCAGTGCTAGAGTTGCAGGGGGGAATCAGCCCCAGCATTTT.

A few counts support this clonotype. The V call is TRBV10-3, the J call TRBJ2-5; D unresolved. Trimming removed 4 bases from V and 5 bases from J, with 8 bases in between. This CDR3 region has 12 residues. CDR1 is ENHRY, CDR2 SYGVKD, per germline. CDR3 coding DNA: TGTGCCATCAGTGGTCAAACGGAGACCCAGTACTTC. Translating it yields CAISGQTETQYF.

This clonotype was found once. The V and J genes are TRBV6-1 and TRBJ1-2; maybe TRBD1 (6 bases). V dropped 5 bases and J dropped 0 bases, with 16 bases sitting between them. Per the germline V gene, CDR1 is MNHNS and CDR2 is SASEGT. The CDR3 totals 16 residues. This CDR3 is CASSRTPWTANYGYTF. Here the CDR3 DNA reads TGTGCCAGCAGTCGAACACCGTGGACAGCTAACTATGGCTACACCTTC.

This clonotype has at least ten counts. The V call is TRBV6-1, the J call TRBJ1-5, with 7 nucleotides matching TRBD1. Germline CDR1 MNHNS, CDR2 SASEGT. This CDR3 contains 15 residues. V shed 6 bases and J 0 bases; nucleotides not matched to a gene: 5. CDR3 residues: CASSRDSNSNQPQHF. The CDR3 DNA sequence: TGTGCCAGCAGCAGGGACAGCAATAGCAATCAGCCCCAGCATTTT.

The V call is TRBV7-2, the J call TRBJ2-2, with 8 bases that match TRBD1. V dropped 5 bases and J dropped 7; count of bases not matched to a gene: 6. CDR3 length equals 14 residues. Germline loops: CDR1 SGHTA, CDR2 FQGNSA. CDR3 amino acids: CASSQRQGSGELFF. For the CDR3, the DNA is TGTGCCAGCAGCCAACGACAGGGGAGCGGGGAGCTGTTTTTT.